This is a list of T cell receptor beta chains from one sample in a study of T cell changes during pregnancy in multiple sclerosis. The data were produced by immunoSEQ multiplex PCR, yet TCRdb's version contains in-frame clones alone and is incomplete. This sample has some 30,000 clones; around 89% occur once, and the top ten carry 0.5% to 0.65%. The source was CD4+ T cells from peripheral blood mononuclear cells, collected in the third trimester of pregnancy. The receptors come from a female donor in good health, enrolled as a control in a pregnancy study. Both conserved end residues are part of each CDR3. D genes are given only for firm matches.

V: TRBV18
D: NA
J: TRBJ2-6
CDR3: CASSPPGGHLLSGANVLTF
DNA: TGTGCCAGCTCACCACCGGGCGGGCACCTCCTCTCTGGGGCCAACGTCCTGACTTTC

V: TRBV7-2
D: NA
J: TRBJ2-7
CDR3: CASSLLRDNEQYF
DNA: TGTGCCAGCAGCTTATTAAGGGACAACGAGCAGTACTTC

V: TRBV7-9
D: TRBD1
J: TRBJ1-2
CDR3: CASSRTGSDTF
DNA: TGTGCCAGCAGCCGGACAGGCTCGGACACCTTC

V: TRBV23-1
D: NA
J: TRBJ2-3
CDR3: CASSHLLFLTDTQYF
DNA: TGCGCCAGCAGTCACCTCCTATTTCTCACAGATACGCAGTATTTT

V: TRBV25-1
D: NA
J: TRBJ1-1
CDR3: CASAGTTEAFF
DNA: TGTGCCAGCGCTGGGACAACTGAAGCTTTCTTT

V: TRBV5-5
D: TRBD2
J: TRBJ2-3
CDR3: CASSLIGLATDTQYF
DNA: TGTGCCAGCAGCTTGATAGGACTAGCTACAGATACGCAGTATTTT

V: TRBV18
D: TRBD1
J: TRBJ1-1
CDR3: CASSPGQGNTEAFF
DNA: TGTGCCAGCTCACCGGGACAGGGGAACACTGAAGCTTTCTTT

V: TRBV6-5
D: NA
J: TRBJ2-3
CDR3: CASSYSRLATGTQYF
DNA: TGTGCCAGCAGTTACTCGAGGCTAGCTACCGGTACGCAGTATTTT

V: TRBV7-9
D: NA
J: TRBJ1-1
CDR3: CASRVALNTEAFF
DNA: TGTGCCAGCAGGGTGGCTTTGAACACTGAAGCTTTCTTT

V: TRBV13
D: TRBD2
J: TRBJ2-3
CDR3: CASSLGVAGGLDTQYF
DNA: TGTGCCAGCAGCTTAGGAGTAGCGGGAGGGCTAGATACGCAGTATTTT

V: TRBV10-2
D: NA
J: TRBJ2-5
CDR3: CASRGSSVQETQYF
DNA: TGCGCCAGCAGGGGGTCTAGCGTGCAGGAGACCCAGTACTTC

V: TRBV6-4
D: NA
J: TRBJ1-2
CDR3: CASSPDRAMGYGYTF
DNA: TGTGCCAGCAGTCCCGACAGAGCTATGGGCTATGGCTACACCTTC

V: TRBV7-2
D: TRBD1
J: TRBJ2-4
CDR3: CASSLGQGTKNIQYF
DNA: TGTGCCAGCAGCTTAGGACAGGGGACGAAAAACATTCAGTACTTC

V: TRBV11-3
D: TRBD1
J: TRBJ1-2
CDR3: CASSPGTGANYGYTF
DNA: TGTGCCAGCAGCCCAGGGACAGGGGCCAACTATGGCTACACCTTC

V: TRBV6-4
D: TRBD1
J: TRBJ1-2
CDR3: CASSEWGTGGTVYGYTF
DNA: TGTGCCAGCAGTGAATGGGGGACAGGGGGAACAGTCTATGGCTACACCTTC

V: TRBV5-4
D: TRBD2
J: TRBJ2-5
CDR3: CASSGGGEPEETQYF
DNA: TGTGCCAGCAGCGGCGGGGGGGAACCCGAAGAGACCCAGTACTTC

V: TRBV5-6
D: NA
J: TRBJ1-3
CDR3: CASSPRQDSLPGNTIYF
DNA: TGTGCCAGCAGCCCCAGACAGGACTCTCTTCCTGGAAACACCATATATTTT

V: TRBV27
D: NA
J: TRBJ1-5
CDR3: CASSPPGPDSNQPQHF
DNA: TGTGCCAGCAGTCCCCCGGGTCCCGATAGCAATCAGCCCCAGCATTTT

V: TRBV23-1
D: TRBD1
J: TRBJ1-5
CDR3: CASSCRDRANQPQHF
DNA: TGCGCCAGCAGTTGCCGGGACAGGGCAAATCAGCCCCAGCATTTT

V: TRBV2
D: NA
J: TRBJ1-6
CDR3: CASSDRRNSPLHF
DNA: TGTGCCAGCAGTGATCGGAGAAATTCACCCCTCCACTTT

V: TRBV30
D: TRBD1
J: TRBJ1-2
CDR3: CAWSEGPGTVGSYTF
DNA: TGTGCCTGGAGTGAAGGGCCCGGGACAGTGGGGAGCTACACCTTC

V: TRBV18
D: TRBD1
J: TRBJ1-1
CDR3: CATRQGASGNTEAFF
DNA: TGTGCCACCCGACAGGGGGCTAGCGGGAACACTGAAGCTTTCTTT

V: TRBV30
D: NA
J: TRBJ2-7
CDR3: CAWSVPKGDIRNEQYF
DNA: TGTGCCTGGAGTGTCCCGAAGGGGGACATACGGAACGAGCAGTACTTC

V: TRBV6-6
D: TRBD1
J: TRBJ2-1
CDR3: CASRIRDRANEQFF
DNA: TGTGCCAGCAGGATCCGGGACAGGGCCAATGAGCAGTTCTTC

V: TRBV18
D: NA
J: TRBJ2-3
CDR3: CASSPRQGGDTQYF
DNA: TGTGCCAGCTCACCAAGACAGGGAGGAGATACGCAGTATTTT

V: TRBV7-2
D: TRBD2
J: TRBJ2-1
CDR3: CASSRRLAASYNEQFF
DNA: TGTGCCAGCAGCCGACGACTAGCGGCCAGCTACAATGAGCAGTTCTTC

V: TRBV29-1
D: TRBD1
J: TRBJ1-2
CDR3: CSVFGQGRGF
DNA: TGCAGCGTCTTCGGACAGGGTAGGGGATTC

V: TRBV5-1
D: TRBD2
J: TRBJ2-2
CDR3: CASSGRTSGNTGELFF
DNA: TGCGCCAGCAGCGGGAGGACTAGCGGGAACACCGGGGAGCTGTTTTTT

V: TRBV6-5
D: NA
J: TRBJ2-3
CDR3: CASSYGRSSTDTQYF
DNA: TGTGCCAGCAGTTACGGCAGGTCAAGCACAGATACGCAGTATTTT

V: TRBV10-3
D: TRBD2
J: TRBJ2-1
CDR3: CAISLRGTSGGNEQFF
DNA: TGTGCCATCAGTTTGAGGGGGACTAGCGGGGGGAATGAGCAGTTCTTC

V: TRBV19
D: NA
J: TRBJ1-6
CDR3: CASTPRAPGVTPLHF
DNA: TGTGCCAGTACCCCTAGGGCGCCAGGGGTGACACCCCTCCACTTT

V: TRBV5-6
D: TRBD1
J: TRBJ1-1
CDR3: CASSSRQGKAFF
DNA: TGTGCCAGCAGCTCCCGACAGGGGAAAGCTTTCTTT

V: TRBV15
D: NA
J: TRBJ2-1
CDR3: CATSLAMIGHNEQFF
DNA: TGTGCCACCAGCTTAGCGATGATAGGGCACAATGAGCAGTTCTTC

V: TRBV11-3
D: NA
J: TRBJ1-2
CDR3: CASSLATGNYGYTF
DNA: TGTGCCAGCAGCTTAGCTACAGGCAACTATGGCTACACCTTC

V: TRBV5-8
D: NA
J: TRBJ1-1
CDR3: CASSPNMNTEAFF
DNA: TGTGCCAGCAGCCCGAACATGAACACTGAAGCTTTCTTT